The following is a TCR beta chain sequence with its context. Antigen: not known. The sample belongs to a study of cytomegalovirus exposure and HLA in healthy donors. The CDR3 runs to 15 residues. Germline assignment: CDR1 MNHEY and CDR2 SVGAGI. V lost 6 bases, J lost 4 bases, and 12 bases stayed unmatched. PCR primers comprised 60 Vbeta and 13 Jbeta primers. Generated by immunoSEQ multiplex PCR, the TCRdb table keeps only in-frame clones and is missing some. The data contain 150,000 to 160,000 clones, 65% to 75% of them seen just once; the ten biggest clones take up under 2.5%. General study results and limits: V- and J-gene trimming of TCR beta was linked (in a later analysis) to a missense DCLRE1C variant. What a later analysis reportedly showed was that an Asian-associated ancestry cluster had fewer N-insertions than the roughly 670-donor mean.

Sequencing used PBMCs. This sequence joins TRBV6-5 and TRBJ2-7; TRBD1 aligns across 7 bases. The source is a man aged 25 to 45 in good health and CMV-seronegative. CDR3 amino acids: CASSPRTGRPYEQYF. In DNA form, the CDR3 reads TGTGCCAGCAGCCCTAGGACAGGCCGTCCGTACGAGCAGTACTTC.